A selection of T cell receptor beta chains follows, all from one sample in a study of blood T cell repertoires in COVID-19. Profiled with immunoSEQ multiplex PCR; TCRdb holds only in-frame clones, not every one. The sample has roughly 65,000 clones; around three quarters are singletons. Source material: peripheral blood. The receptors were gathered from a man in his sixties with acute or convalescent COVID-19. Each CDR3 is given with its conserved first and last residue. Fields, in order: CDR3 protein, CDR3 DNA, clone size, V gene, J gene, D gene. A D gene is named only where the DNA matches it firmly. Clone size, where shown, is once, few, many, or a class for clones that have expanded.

CASSLTGANTEAFF,TGTGCCAGCAGTTTGACAGGGGCCAACACTGAAGCTTTCTTT,NA,TRBV6-2/TRBV6-3,TRBJ1-1,TRBD1
CAWNNRDRGTGELFF,TGTGCCTGGAATAACCGGGACAGGGGAACCGGGGAGCTGTTTTTT,NA,TRBV30,TRBJ2-2,TRBD1
CASSRGQFGTEAFF,TGTGCCAGCAGCCGAGGACAGTTCGGGACTGAAGCTTTCTTT,NA,TRBV11-2,TRBJ1-1,NA
CASSHRTGEGGYTF,TGCGCCAGCAGCCATCGGACAGGGGAGGGCGGCTACACCTTC,NA,TRBV4-3,TRBJ1-2,TRBD1
CASSLLETGGEGYTF,TGTGCCAGCAGTTTATTGGAGACAGGGGGAGAAGGCTACACCTTC,once,TRBV28,TRBJ1-2,TRBD1
CATSRRDNYGYTF,TGTGCCACCAGCCGGCGGGATAACTATGGCTACACCTTC,NA,TRBV15,TRBJ1-2,NA
CASKDSEYTEAFF,TGTGCCAGCAAGGACAGCGAATACACTGAAGCTTTCTTT,NA,TRBV27,TRBJ1-1,NA
CASAGPNQETQYF,TGTGCCAGCGCGGGGCCAAACCAAGAGACCCAGTACTTC,NA,TRBV2,TRBJ2-5,NA
CASSYHFDRERRVAFF,TGCGCCAGCAGCTACCATTTTGACAGGGAGCGCCGGGTAGCTTTCTTT,NA,TRBV5-1,TRBJ1-1,TRBD1
CAQSPRTGSGANVLTF,TGCGCGCAATCACCCCGGACGGGATCTGGGGCCAACGTCCTGACTTTC,NA,TRBV10-2,TRBJ2-6,NA
CASSDPGNTEAFF,TGTGCCAGCAGTGACCCCGGGAACACTGAAGCTTTCTTT,NA,TRBV2,TRBJ1-1,NA
CAWTGTGGSNLYEKLFF,TGTGCCTGGACCGGGACAGGGGGCTCCAATTTATATGAAAAACTGTTTTTT,NA,TRBV30,TRBJ1-4,TRBD1
CASSYVRQGAITGELFF,TGTGCCAGTAGCTATGTTAGACAGGGGGCTATCACCGGGGAGCTGTTTTTT,NA,TRBV19,TRBJ2-2,TRBD1
CASNPGQVAYEQYF,TGCGCCAGCAACCCGGGACAGGTCGCCTACGAGCAGTACTTC,NA,TRBV23-1,TRBJ2-7,TRBD1
CASSSSGQVYQPQHF,TGTGCCAGCAGCTCATCGGGACAGGTTTATCAGCCCCAGCATTTT,NA,TRBV5-6,TRBJ1-5,TRBD1
CASSYSRRGGQETQYF,TGTGCCAGCAGTTACTCGAGGCGGGGAGGTCAAGAGACCCAGTACTTC,NA,TRBV6-6,TRBJ2-5,NA
CASIKYRGRGATEAFF,TGCGCCAGCATTAAGTACCGGGGGCGGGGGGCTACTGAAGCTTTCTTT,NA,TRBV10-1,TRBJ1-1,NA
CASRLGQAVYTF,TGTGCCAGCAGGCTAGGACAGGCGGTCTACACCTTC,NA,TRBV12-3/TRBV12-4,TRBJ1-2,TRBD1
CASSSQGGGYGYTF,TGTGCCAGCAGTTCCCAGGGCGGGGGATATGGCTACACCTTC,NA,TRBV6-5,TRBJ1-2,NA
CASSRRRQGDQPQHF,TGCGCCAGCAGCCGCCGTAGACAGGGTGATCAGCCCCAGCATTTT,once,TRBV4-3,TRBJ1-5,TRBD1
CASSLVASGSQETQYF,TGCGCCAGCAGCTTGGTAGCTAGTGGCTCCCAAGAGACCCAGTACTTC,once,TRBV5-1,TRBJ2-5,NA
CASSPGLAGGLGETQYF,TGTGCCAGCAGCCCCGGACTAGCGGGGGGGCTTGGGGAGACCCAGTACTTC,NA,TRBV9,TRBJ2-5,TRBD2
CASSQNRGTNEKLFF,TGTGCCAGCAGCCAAAACAGGGGTACTAATGAAAAACTGTTTTTT,few,TRBV4-2,TRBJ1-4,TRBD1
CASSLGLAGASNTGELFF,TGTGCCAGCAGCCTCGGACTAGCGGGGGCCTCGAACACCGGGGAGCTGTTTTTT,NA,TRBV11-3,TRBJ2-2,TRBD2
CASSLSRMKQETQYF,TGTGCCAGCAGCTTGTCCAGGATGAAACAAGAGACCCAGTACTTC,NA,TRBV5-5,TRBJ2-5,NA
CARSPNHRGATYEQYF,TGTGCCAGAAGCCCCAACCACAGGGGGGCCACCTACGAGCAGTACTTC,once,TRBV5-3,TRBJ2-7,TRBD1
CASSLEGTYEQYF,TGTGCCAGCAGTCTGGAGGGAACCTACGAGCAGTACTTC,few,TRBV6-2/TRBV6-3,TRBJ2-7,NA
CASSQVGGGATNEKLFF,TGTGCCAGCAGCCAAGTGGGTGGGGGCGCAACTAATGAAAAACTGTTTTTT,NA,TRBV4-2,TRBJ1-4,NA
CASSLGLWTSYEQYF,TGTGCCAGCAGCTTAGGTCTTTGGACTTCCTACGAGCAGTACTTC,NA,TRBV7-2,TRBJ2-7,NA
CASSTRTGRSTDTQYF,TGTGCCAGCAGTACACGGACAGGGAGGAGCACAGATACGCAGTATTTT,NA,TRBV6-2/TRBV6-3,TRBJ2-3,TRBD1
CATSDVAGGRTDTQYF,TGTGCCACCAGTGACGTAGCGGGGGGCCGCACAGATACGCAGTATTTT,NA,TRBV24-1,TRBJ2-3,TRBD2
CASVTGTGAYEQYF,TGTGCCAGCGTAACCGGGACAGGGGCCTACGAGCAGTACTTC,NA,TRBV2,TRBJ2-7,TRBD1
CASSTPGQGIGAYGYTF,TGCGCCAGCAGTACACCGGGACAGGGGATTGGGGCCTATGGCTACACCTTC,NA,TRBV10-2,TRBJ1-2,TRBD1
CASSGTILNTGELFF,TGTGCCAGTAGCGGGACAATCCTTAACACCGGGGAGCTGTTTTTT,NA,TRBV19,TRBJ2-2,NA
CASSQREGNQPQHF,TGTGCCAGCAGCCAACGGGAGGGCAATCAGCCCCAGCATTTT,NA,TRBV7-2,TRBJ1-5,NA
CASSHISVF,TGTGCCAGCAGCCATATATCGGTTTTT,NA,TRBV3-1/TRBV3-2,TRBJ1-4,NA
CASSLDGTGNEQYF,TGCGCCAGCAGCTTGGACGGGACAGGGAACGAGCAGTACTTC,NA,TRBV5-1,TRBJ2-7,TRBD1
CATNKGQTANTGELFF,TGTGCCACCAACAAAGGACAAACAGCGAACACCGGGGAGCTGTTTTTT,NA,TRBV24-1,TRBJ2-2,NA
CASSLDPGTGANYGYTF,TGTGCCAGCAGCTTAGATCCTGGAACAGGGGCCAACTATGGCTACACCTTC,NA,TRBV7-2,TRBJ1-2,TRBD1
CASSDWTVSNQPQHF,TGTGCCAGCAGTGATTGGACAGTAAGCAATCAGCCCCAGCATTTT,NA,TRBV2,TRBJ1-5,NA
CASSLSTGAGQPQHF,TGCGCCAGCAGCCTATCAACAGGGGCAGGTCAGCCCCAGCATTTT,NA,TRBV4-1,TRBJ1-5,TRBD1
CASSQEKGGPYEQYF,TGTGCCAGCAGCCAAGAGAAAGGGGGCCCCTACGAGCAGTACTTC,many,TRBV4-2,TRBJ2-7,TRBD1
CASSLPMNTEAFF,TGTGCCAGCAGCTTACCCATGAACACTGAAGCTTTCTTT,NA,TRBV11-2,TRBJ1-1,NA
CASSLAQGSHLHF,TGTGCCAGCAGCTTAGCGCAGGGTTCCCACCTCCACTTT,NA,TRBV7-2,TRBJ1-6,NA
CASSPPHSTDTQYF,TGTGCCAGCTCACCACCACATAGCACAGATACGCAGTATTTT,NA,TRBV18,TRBJ2-3,NA
CASSDGRTGVEDQYF,TGCGCCAGCAGCGATGGAAGGACAGGGGTGGAGGATCAGTACTTC,NA,TRBV5-1,TRBJ2-4,TRBD1
CASSQFIPAGTSAYEQYF,TGCGCCAGCAGCCAATTTATCCCCGCCGGGACTAGCGCCTACGAGCAGTACTTC,NA,TRBV4-3,TRBJ2-7,TRBD2
CSGEDRDTGIQYF,TGCAGCGGCGAAGACCGGGACACAGGCATTCAGTACTTC,NA,TRBV29-1,TRBJ2-4,NA
CASSRAGTGLAKNIQYF,TGTGCCAGCAGTCGCGCCGGGACAGGGCTAGCCAAAAACATTCAGTACTTC,NA,TRBV6-2/TRBV6-3,TRBJ2-4,TRBD1
CASSTGGSWDYGYTF,TGTGCCAGCAGCACGGGGGGGTCCTGGGACTATGGCTACACCTTC,NA,TRBV5-4,TRBJ1-2,NA
CASSLRGRGAEAFF,TGTGCCAGCAGCTTAAGGGGGAGGGGAGCTGAAGCTTTCTTT,NA,TRBV7-3,TRBJ1-1,NA
CASRGLAGFTGELFF,TGCGCCAGCAGGGGACTAGCGGGGTTCACCGGGGAGCTGTTTTTT,NA,TRBV10-2,TRBJ2-2,TRBD2
CASLYDGKLFF,TGTGCCAGCCTATACGACGGGAAACTGTTTTTT,NA,TRBV25-1,TRBJ1-4,NA
CASSVRTGEETQYF,TGTGCCAGCAGCGTAAGGACAGGGGAAGAGACCCAGTACTTC,once,TRBV9,TRBJ2-5,TRBD1
CSVVGRVTEAFF,TGCAGCGTTGTTGGGCGTGTTACTGAAGCTTTCTTT,NA,TRBV29-1,TRBJ1-1,NA
CASSKRDSLSGNTIYF,TGTGCCAGCAGCAAACGGGACAGTCTCTCTGGAAACACCATATATTTT,NA,TRBV7-9,TRBJ1-3,TRBD1
CASSPPRLRAQEQFF,TGTGCCAGCAGCCCCCCCAGGCTGAGGGCCCAAGAGCAGTTCTTC,NA,TRBV11-2,TRBJ2-1,NA
CASSYSPGEGRPFF,TGTGCCAGCAGTTACAGTCCGGGAGAGGGGCGTCCTTTCTTT,NA,TRBV6-2/TRBV6-3,TRBJ1-1,NA
CASSLGSRSFF,TGTGCCAGCAGCTTGGGGAGTCGATCGTTCTTC,once,TRBV5-6,TRBJ2-1,NA
CASSPAGGLGNTIYF,TGTGCCAGCTCACCCGCCGGGGGATTAGGAAACACCATATATTTT,NA,TRBV18,TRBJ1-3,NA